A single sample gave rise to the 12 T cell receptor beta chains below, sequenced in a study of neurological immune-mediated disorders. TCRdb processed the 5' RACE reads anew with MiXCR; each CDR3 protein has one entry. The table includes approximately 90,000 distinct CDR3 sequences, about 3.8% detected once. The sequenced material came from PBMCs. These receptors were obtained from a woman between 18 and 30 years old with multiple sclerosis.

This clonotype has a count of ten or more. The chain employs TRBV5-5 and TRBJ1-1; D is ambiguous. V shed 0 bases and J shed 3 bases, with 6 bases lying between them. CDR1 and CDR2 from the germline V gene are SGHKS and YYEKEE (reference sequence). This CDR3 region has 13 residues. The CDR3 DNA sequence: TGTGCCAGCAGCTTGGACCCCCACACTGAAGCTTTCTTT. Translating it yields CASSLDPHTEAFF.

At least ten counts were recorded for this clonotype. This rearrangement joins TRBV24-1 to TRBJ1-1; a possible D gene is TRBD1 (5 bases). The ends were cut back, 4 bases at V and 5 bases at J, with 19 bases in the middle. The germline V gene has CDR1 KGHDR and CDR2 SFDVKD. The CDR3 extends over 16 amino acids. The CDR3 DNA is TGTGCCACCAGTGACCCTACCTCAAGGGGTGGAACTGAAGCTTTCTTT. Its protein product is CATSDPTSRGGTEAFF.

In its sample, this clonotype was seen many times. The rearrangement links TRBV5-1 to TRBJ2-1; TRBD2 is a possible D gene (6 bases). This CDR3 has 13 amino acids. Germline V gene lookup returns CDR1 SGHRS and CDR2 YFSETQ. V lost 3 bases and J 10 bases, leaving 14 bases between the germline ends. CDR3 in amino acids: CASSSGWDWEQFF. The CDR3 DNA sequence: TGCGCCAGCAGCTCGGGGTGGGACTGGGAGCAGTTCTTC.

This clonotype was seen many times. The chain links TRBV5-1 to TRBJ2-5; tentative D call: TRBD2 (6 bases). Germline V gene lookup returns CDR1 SGHRS and CDR2 YFSETQ. The CDR3 has 13 residues. V lost 6 bases to trimming and J lost 1 base, with 10 bases between them. For the CDR3, the DNA is TGCGCCAGCATGGAGGGAACCCAAGAGACCCAGTACTTC. Translating gives CASMEGTQETQYF.

This clonotype has ten or more counts. This chain uses TRBV7-2 with TRBJ1-2, with 9 nucleotides matching TRBD1. Germline lookup yields CDR1 SGHTA and CDR2 FQGNSA. The V segment lost 4 bases and the J segment 2 bases; nucleotides outside the gene matches: 5. The CDR3 is 15 amino acids. CDR3 coding DNA: TGTGCCAGCAGCTGGAGGACAGGGGCCAACTATGGCTACACCTTC. It encodes CASSWRTGANYGYTF.

This clonotype was detected ten times or more. The rearrangement uses TRBV20-1 and TRBJ2-7; 7 bases are shared with TRBD1. This CDR3 spans 13 amino acids. Losses at the gene ends were 3 bases for V and 3 bases for J; bases not matched to a gene: 5. Germline CDR1 is DFQATT and CDR2 is SNEGSKA (reference sequence). Written as DNA, the CDR3 is TGCAGTGCTAGTTGGCCAGGGGGCTACGAGCAGTACTTC. It yields the protein CSASWPGGYEQYF.

This clonotype has ten or more counts. The chain recombines TRBV7-2 with TRBJ2-1; possible D gene TRBD2, 6 bases. The germline CDR1 and CDR2 sequences are SGHTA and FQGNSA. Trimming left V 0 bases short and J 7 bases short, with 19 bases between. CDR3 length: 17 amino acids. The CDR3 DNA follows: TGTGCCAGCAGCTTAGCCCGAGGGGCGGGAACGTTAAATGAGCAGTTCTTC. This sequence encodes CASSLARGAGTLNEQFF.

This clonotype has ten or more counts. The chain employs TRBV4-3 and TRBJ2-5; 12 bases agree with TRBD2. The germline gives CDR1 LGHNA, CDR2 YSLEER. The V and J ends lost 0 bases and 5 bases, in that order; junction bases with no gene match: 13. CDR3 length: 19 residues. CDR3 sequence: CASSQEWSLAGGFSETQYF. In DNA, the CDR3 is TGCGCCAGCAGCCAAGAGTGGTCACTAGCGGGAGGCTTTTCGGAGACCCAGTACTTC.

The table lists this clonotype with many counts. In nucleotides, the CDR3 is TGTGCCAGCAGTCCCATAGGGGGGAACACTGAAGCTTTCTTT. Translation: CASSPIGGNTEAFF. This sequence joins TRBV2 and TRBJ1-1; D is possibly TRBD1 (6 bases). The CDR3 sequence is 14 residues long. Trimming removed 5 bases at V and 1 base at J, with 11 bases between. CDR1 and CDR2 from the germline V gene are SNHLY and FYNNEI.

To note about this clonotype: Sequence at one end of the junction differs from germline and may be a read error. The chain uses TRBV6-2 or TRBV6-3 and TRBJ2-1, with D perhaps matching TRBD1 (6 bases). CDR3 length: 15 residues. Germline V CDR1 and CDR2: MNHEY, SVGEGT. CDR3 coding DNA: TGTGCCAGCAGTCCCACAGGGAGCTCCTACAATGCGCAGTTCTTC. Amino acids: CASSPTGSSYNAQFF.

This clonotype showed up many times. V gene TRBV7-2 combines with J gene TRBJ2-3, with D unclear. The CDR3 is 13 residues long. The germline V gene encodes CDR1 SGHTA and CDR2 FQGNSA. Trimming stripped 11 bases from V and 0 bases from J, with 12 bases between. CDR3 region: CASRRPSTDTQYF. CDR3 nucleotide sequence: TGTGCCTCTAGGCGGCCTAGCACAGATACGCAGTATTTT.

This clonotype occurred many times. The gene calls are TRBV20-1 and TRBJ1-1; no definite D call. CDR3 length equals 13 residues. CDR1 DFQATT and CDR2 SNEGSKA come from the germline V gene (reference sequence). V dropped 6 bases and J dropped 2 bases, with 13 bases sitting between them. CDR3 loop: CSAPRVVNTEAFF. In DNA form, the CDR3 reads TGCAGTGCCCCCCGTGTAGTTAACACTGAAGCTTTCTTT.